A selection of T cell receptor beta chains follows, all from one sample in a study of shared clonotypes between healthy human individuals. Clones were read by immunoSEQ multiplex PCR, and TCRdb kept only the in-frame ones, dropping some. Of 600,000 to 750,000 clones listed, about two thirds are singletons. Sample: memory CD4+ T cells sorted from blood. All receptors come from a woman under 40 in good health. The CDR3 runs from the conserved cysteine through the conserved F or W. D genes are given only for firm matches. Some rows mark clone size as missing; the rest say once, few, many or name a class of expanded clone.

V	D	J	size	CDR3	DNA
TRBV5-4	-	TRBJ2-5	-	CASSLVASQETQYF	TGTGCCAGCAGCTTGGTGGCATCACAAGAGACCCAGTACTTC
TRBV18	-	TRBJ1-1	-	CASSPGSGDMNTEAFF	TGTGCCAGCTCACCAGGGTCAGGAGACATGAACACTGAAGCTTTCTTT
TRBV10-3	TRBD1	TRBJ1-5	-	CAISDGQGDQPQHF	TGTGCCATCAGCGACGGACAGGGGGATCAGCCCCAGCATTTT
TRBV28	-	TRBJ2-7	-	CASGPGQRSYEQYF	TGTGCCAGCGGACCGGGCCAACGTTCCTACGAGCAGTACTTC
TRBV9	TRBD1	TRBJ2-3	-	CASSATGASTDTQYF	TGTGCCAGCAGCGCGACAGGGGCAAGCACAGATACGCAGTATTTT
TRBV29-1	-	TRBJ1-2	-	CSVETDNYGYTF	TGCAGCGTTGAGACAGATAACTATGGCTACACCTTC
TRBV10-3	TRBD1	TRBJ2-1	-	CAISDRTGITQFF	TGTGCCATCAGTGACCGGACAGGGATTACGCAGTTCTTC
TRBV5-1	-	TRBJ2-1	few	CASSLGEAYNEQFF	TGCGCCAGCAGCTTGGGGGAAGCGTACAATGAGCAGTTCTTC
TRBV6-1	TRBD1	TRBJ2-7	-	CASSALRGLYEQYF	TGTGCCAGCAGTGCTCTCAGGGGGCTCTACGAGCAGTACTTC
TRBV27	-	TRBJ2-7	few	CASSLSETSYEQYF	TGTGCCAGCAGTTTATCAGAAACCTCCTACGAGCAGTACTTC
TRBV14	TRBD1	TRBJ2-1	-	CASSRRQGLFNEQFF	TGTGCCAGCAGCCGGAGACAGGGGCTTTTCAATGAGCAGTTCTTC
TRBV10-3	-	TRBJ2-5	-	CAISELGQETQYF	TGTGCCATCAGTGAGTTAGGACAAGAGACCCAGTACTTC
TRBV7-6	-	TRBJ2-7	-	CASSPGRSPYEQYF	TGTGCCAGCAGCCCGGGACGGAGCCCCTACGAGCAGTACTTC
TRBV5-1	-	TRBJ1-1	-	CASRMLMGGEAFF	TGCGCCAGCAGGATGTTAATGGGCGGTGAAGCTTTCTTT
TRBV27	-	TRBJ2-1	-	CASSRHVLGGYEQFF	TGTGCCAGCAGTCGCCATGTCCTTGGGGGGTATGAGCAGTTCTTC
TRBV18	-	TRBJ1-5	-	CASSRGTGGTQPQHF	TGTGCCAGCTCACGGGGGACGGGGGGCACTCAGCCCCAGCATTTT
TRBV5-1	TRBD2	TRBJ2-7	-	CASSLGASGRHHEQYF	TGCGCCAGCAGCTTGGGGGCTAGCGGGAGACACCACGAGCAGTACTTC
TRBV18	TRBD1	TRBJ1-4	-	CASSPGTGGKNEKLFF	TGTGCCAGCTCACCCGGGACAGGGGGCAAGAATGAAAAACTGTTTTTT
TRBV5-4	-	TRBJ2-3	-	CASSLDPNTDTQYF	TGTGCCAGCAGCTTGGATCCCAACACAGATACGCAGTATTTT
TRBV28	-	TRBJ1-4	-	CASTRGGEKLFF	TGTGCCAGCACACGGGGTGGTGAAAAACTGTTTTTT
TRBV11-1	-	TRBJ2-3	few	CASSLGPGKADTQYF	TGTGCCAGCAGCTTGGGTCCCGGGAAAGCAGATACGCAGTATTTT
TRBV29-1	-	TRBJ1-5	-	CSVAREGQPQHF	TGCAGCGTTGCAAGGGAGGGTCAGCCCCAGCATTTT
TRBV5-6	-	TRBJ2-1	-	CASSLGRNNEQFF	TGTGCCAGCAGCTTGGGACGGAACAATGAGCAGTTCTTC
TRBV6-1	TRBD1	TRBJ2-7	-	CASIQGAPYEQYF	TGTGCCAGCATCCAGGGGGCCCCCTACGAGCAGTACTTC
TRBV7-9	TRBD2	TRBJ2-3	many	CASSLRLAGGSDTQYF	TGTGCCAGCAGCTTACGACTAGCGGGAGGGTCAGATACGCAGTATTTT
TRBV28	-	TRBJ2-7	once	CASRGPGQVASGGTYEQYF	TGTGCCAGCAGGGGACCGGGACAGGTCGCTAGCGGCGGCACCTACGAGCAGTACTTC
TRBV29-1	-	TRBJ2-2	few	CRPGCRGPGDTGELFF	TGCAGGCCTGGGTGTCGTGGCCCGGGGGACACCGGGGAGCTGTTTTTT
TRBV5-1	TRBD2	TRBJ2-2	-	CASSLARGAGELFF	TGCGCCAGCAGCTTGGCCCGGGGGGCCGGGGAGCTGTTTTTT
TRBV28	-	TRBJ1-4	-	CASSPQIGEKLFF	TGTGCCAGCAGTCCACAGATCGGTGAAAAACTGTTTTTT
TRBV14	-	TRBJ2-2	-	CASSQIIGTGELFF	TGTGCCAGCAGCCAAATCATAGGGACCGGGGAGCTGTTTTTT
TRBV7-9	-	TRBJ1-5	few	CASSLVAGQPQHF	TGTGCCAGCAGCTTAGTTGCAGGGCAGCCCCAGCATTTT